This passage covers 10 T cell receptor beta chains from one sample sequenced in a study of blood T cell repertoires in COVID-19. Only in-frame clones appear in the TCRdb table, and some are missing; sequencing was by immunoSEQ multiplex PCR. The table includes about 270,000 clones, around 90% detected once. The sequenced sample was peripheral blood. The receptor source for this set is a man aged 50-59 years with acute or convalescent COVID-19.

This clone was observed once. V is TRBV3-1 (or the pseudogene TRBV3-2) and J is TRBJ1-3; possible D gene TRBD1, 6 bases. This CDR3 comprises 14 residues. V lost 6 bases and J 4 bases, leaving 13 bases between the germline ends. Germline V gene lookup returns CDR1 LGHDT and CDR2 YNNKEL (reference sequence). In DNA, the CDR3 is TGTGCCAGCAGTCACCAGGGGCTCGGAAACACCATATATTTT. Translating it yields CASSHQGLGNTIYF.

This clone occurred once. The chain couples TRBV6-2 or TRBV6-3 to TRBJ1-4; no reliable D call. The CDR3 has 14 residues. Trimming removed 4 bases from V and 4 bases from J, with 10 bases in between. Germline V CDR1 and CDR2: MNHEY, SVGEGT. The CDR3 DNA is TGTGCCAGCAGTTTTCGGGGTGGTAATGAAAAACTGTTTTTT. Its protein is CASSFRGGNEKLFF.

This chain links TRBV30 with TRBJ2-7; a possible D gene is TRBD1 (6 bases). Deletions cut 0 bases from V and 7 bases from J, with 7 bases between. The CDR3 is 11 residues long. Germline assignment: CDR1 GTSNPN and CDR2 SVGIG (reference sequence). This CDR3 is CAWSVQGEQYF. The CDR3 DNA reads as TGTGCCTGGAGTGTACAGGGTGAGCAGTACTTC.

This chain's CDR3 is CASSPQFRADEQFF. The CDR3 nucleotides are TGCGCCAGCAGCCCCCAATTCAGGGCGGATGAGCAGTTCTTC. This chain joins TRBV4-1 and TRBJ2-1, with D maybe TRBD1 (5 bases). With 4 bases removed from V and 8 bases from J, the gap between germline ends came to 15 bases. The CDR3 is 14 residues long. Germline V lookup: CDR1 MGHRA, CDR2 YSYEKL.

The J gene is TRBJ2-5, the V gene TRBV10-3; TRBD2 is a possible D gene (6 bases). Germline loops: CDR1 ENHRY, CDR2 SYGVKD. There are 15 residues in the CDR3. V gave up 0 bases and J gave up 2 bases, with 10 bases separating them. This CDR3 is CAISESRLAQETQYF. DNA for the CDR3: TGTGCCATCAGTGAGTCTAGGCTAGCGCAAGAGACCCAGTACTTC.

The chain combines TRBV5-4 with TRBJ1-3, with a weak D call TRBD1 (5 bases). This CDR3 has 16 amino acids. V was pared by 0 bases and J by 1 base, with 11 bases between. CDR1 is SGHNT and CDR2 is YYREEE in the germline V gene (reference sequence). This chain's CDR3 is CASSLATGISGNTIYF. The CDR3 DNA follows: TGTGCCAGCAGCTTGGCCACAGGAATATCTGGAAACACCATATATTTT.

The V gene is TRBV2, the J gene TRBJ2-1; D perhaps matches TRBD2 (6 bases). CDR3 size: 15 residues. CDR1 SNHLY and CDR2 FYNNEI come from the germline V gene. Trimming took off 6 bases at V and 1 base at J, with 13 bases between the two ends. CDR3 in amino acids: CASRGDSVSYNEQFF. CDR3 sequence (DNA): TGTGCCAGCAGGGGGGACTCGGTGTCCTACAATGAGCAGTTCTTC.

This chain connects TRBV5-1 to TRBJ2-3; TRBD1 matches at 7 bases. This CDR3 has 16 residues. From germline, CDR1 is SGHRS and CDR2 YFSETQ. V was clipped by 6 bases and J by 3 bases; unmatched bases: 13. CDR3 residues: CASNLNRGRSTDTQYF. The CDR3 region has the DNA TGCGCCAGCAACCTGAACAGGGGAAGGAGTACAGATACGCAGTATTTT.

The chain couples TRBV19 to TRBJ1-6; 7 bases are shared with TRBD1. This CDR3 region has 13 residues. The ends lost 7 bases at V and 14 bases at J; junction bases unmatched: 11. Germline CDR1 and CDR2: LNHDA and SQIVND (reference sequence). The CDR3 region is CASTLRTGGALHF. The DNA for the CDR3 is TGTGCCAGTACCCTGCGGACAGGCGGGGCCCTCCACTTT.

The chain combines TRBV3-1 (or the pseudogene TRBV3-2) with TRBJ2-3, with D possibly TRBD2 on 6 matching bases. The V and J ends lost 7 bases and 1 base respectively, with 18 bases between them. CDR1 and CDR2 (germline): LGHDT, YNNKEL (reference sequence). The length of the CDR3 is 16 residues. CDR3 region: CASTPRRGSGTDTQYF. In DNA, the CDR3 is TGTGCCAGCACCCCTAGGAGGGGCTCAGGCACAGATACGCAGTATTTT.